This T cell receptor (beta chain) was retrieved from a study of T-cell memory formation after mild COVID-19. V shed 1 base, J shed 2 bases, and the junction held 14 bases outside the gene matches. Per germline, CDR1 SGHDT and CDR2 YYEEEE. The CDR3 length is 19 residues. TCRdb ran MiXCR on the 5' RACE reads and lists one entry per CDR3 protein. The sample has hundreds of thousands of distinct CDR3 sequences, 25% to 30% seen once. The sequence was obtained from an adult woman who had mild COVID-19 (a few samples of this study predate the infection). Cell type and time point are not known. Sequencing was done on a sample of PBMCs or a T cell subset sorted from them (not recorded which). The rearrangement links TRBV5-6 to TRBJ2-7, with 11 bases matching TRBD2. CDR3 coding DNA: TGTGCCAGCAGCTTGCTAGCGGGAGGCGAGCGGGTGGTCGCCTACGAGCAGTACTTC. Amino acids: CASSLLAGGERVVAYEQYF.